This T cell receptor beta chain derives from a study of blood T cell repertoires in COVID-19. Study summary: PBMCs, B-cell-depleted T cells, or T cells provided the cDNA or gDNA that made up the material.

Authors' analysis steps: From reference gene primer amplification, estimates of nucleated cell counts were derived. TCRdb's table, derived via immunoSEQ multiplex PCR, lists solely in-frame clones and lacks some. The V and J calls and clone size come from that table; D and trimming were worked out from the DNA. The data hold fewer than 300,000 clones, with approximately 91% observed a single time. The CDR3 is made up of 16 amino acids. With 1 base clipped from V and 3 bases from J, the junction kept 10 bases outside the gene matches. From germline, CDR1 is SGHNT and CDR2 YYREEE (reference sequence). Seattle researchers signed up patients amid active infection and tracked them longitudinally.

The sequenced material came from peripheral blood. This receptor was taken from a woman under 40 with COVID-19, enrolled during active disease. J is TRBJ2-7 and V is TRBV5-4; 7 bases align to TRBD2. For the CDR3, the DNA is TGTGCCAGCAGCTTGTCCGGGGGAGCGGGACGCTACGAGCAGTACTTC. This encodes CASSLSGGAGRYEQYF.